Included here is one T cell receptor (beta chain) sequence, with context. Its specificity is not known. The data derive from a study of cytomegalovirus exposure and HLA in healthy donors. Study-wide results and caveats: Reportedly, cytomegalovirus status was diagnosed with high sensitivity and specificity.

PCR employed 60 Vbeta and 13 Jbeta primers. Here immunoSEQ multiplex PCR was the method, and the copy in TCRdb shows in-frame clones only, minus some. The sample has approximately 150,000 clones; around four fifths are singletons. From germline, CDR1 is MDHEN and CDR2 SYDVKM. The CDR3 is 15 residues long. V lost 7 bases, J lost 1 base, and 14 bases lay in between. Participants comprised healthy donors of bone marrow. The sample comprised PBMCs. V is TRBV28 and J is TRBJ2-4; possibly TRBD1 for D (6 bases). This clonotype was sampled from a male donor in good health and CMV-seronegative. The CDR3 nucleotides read TGTGCCAGCAAATCCAGGGGTTCGGCCAAAAACATTCAGTACTTC. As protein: CASKSRGSAKNIQYF.